This T cell receptor (beta chain) originates from a study of CD8+ T cells in alopecia areata. Study outcomes and limitations: Scalp sample sequencing also detects resident alphabeta T cells of normal skin.

The sequencing template was cDNA reverse transcribed from extracted RNA. TCRdb's table, derived via immunoSEQ multiplex PCR, lists solely in-frame clones and lacks some. The data hold roughly 150,000 clones, with less than 75% observed a single time. The CDR3 has 13 amino acids. V was pared by 1 base and J by 6 bases, with 6 bases between. The germline gives CDR1 MNHEY, CDR2 SVGAGI. This clone was found a few times. Its target is unknown. The chain recombines TRBV6-5 with TRBJ2-2, with TRBD1 as a possible D gene (5 bases). The sample consisted of CD8+ T cells sorted from blood. This clonotype was obtained from a human donor in good health. CDR3 residues: CASSYLGAGELFF. Here the CDR3 DNA reads TGTGCCAGCAGTTACTTAGGGGCCGGGGAGCTGTTTTTT.